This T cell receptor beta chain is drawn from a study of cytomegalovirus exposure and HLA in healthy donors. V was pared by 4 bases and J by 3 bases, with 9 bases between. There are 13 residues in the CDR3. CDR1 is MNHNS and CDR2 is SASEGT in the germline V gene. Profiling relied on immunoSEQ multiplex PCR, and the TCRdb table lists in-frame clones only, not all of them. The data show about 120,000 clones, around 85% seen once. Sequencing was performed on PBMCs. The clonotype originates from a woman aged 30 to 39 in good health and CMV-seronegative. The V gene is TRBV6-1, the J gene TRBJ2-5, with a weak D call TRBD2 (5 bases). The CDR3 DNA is TGTGCCAGCAGTGCCCGGGGTAAAGAGACCCAGTACTTC. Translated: CASSARGKETQYF.